This paragraph covers one T cell receptor beta chain sequence. Antigen: not known. This record comes from a study of CD8+ T cells in alopecia areata. Study observations and caveats: On tofacitinib, scalp and blood still held many of the expanded lesional clones.

Indicated treatment: oral pan-JAK inhibitor, 5-10 mg twice daily. Germline V gene sequence: CDR1 SGHRS, CDR2 YFSETQ. V shed 0 bases and J 4 bases; nucleotides not matched to a gene: 12. The CDR3 contains 18 residues. RNA extraction and reverse transcription yielded cDNA as sequencing template. The assay was immunoSEQ multiplex PCR, and TCRdb's table has in-frame clones only and misses some. This table holds 95,000 to 100,000 clones, around 55% found once. The chain combines TRBV5-1 with TRBJ2-7; 11 positions match TRBD2. This sample comprised CD8+ T cells sorted from blood, obtained at week 4, from a patient treated with tofacitinib. The clonotype was recovered from a human donor with alopecia areata. The CDR3: CASSLAESTGTSGYEQYF. Here the CDR3 DNA reads TGCGCCAGCAGCTTGGCCGAATCAACCGGGACTAGCGGTTACGAGCAGTACTTC.